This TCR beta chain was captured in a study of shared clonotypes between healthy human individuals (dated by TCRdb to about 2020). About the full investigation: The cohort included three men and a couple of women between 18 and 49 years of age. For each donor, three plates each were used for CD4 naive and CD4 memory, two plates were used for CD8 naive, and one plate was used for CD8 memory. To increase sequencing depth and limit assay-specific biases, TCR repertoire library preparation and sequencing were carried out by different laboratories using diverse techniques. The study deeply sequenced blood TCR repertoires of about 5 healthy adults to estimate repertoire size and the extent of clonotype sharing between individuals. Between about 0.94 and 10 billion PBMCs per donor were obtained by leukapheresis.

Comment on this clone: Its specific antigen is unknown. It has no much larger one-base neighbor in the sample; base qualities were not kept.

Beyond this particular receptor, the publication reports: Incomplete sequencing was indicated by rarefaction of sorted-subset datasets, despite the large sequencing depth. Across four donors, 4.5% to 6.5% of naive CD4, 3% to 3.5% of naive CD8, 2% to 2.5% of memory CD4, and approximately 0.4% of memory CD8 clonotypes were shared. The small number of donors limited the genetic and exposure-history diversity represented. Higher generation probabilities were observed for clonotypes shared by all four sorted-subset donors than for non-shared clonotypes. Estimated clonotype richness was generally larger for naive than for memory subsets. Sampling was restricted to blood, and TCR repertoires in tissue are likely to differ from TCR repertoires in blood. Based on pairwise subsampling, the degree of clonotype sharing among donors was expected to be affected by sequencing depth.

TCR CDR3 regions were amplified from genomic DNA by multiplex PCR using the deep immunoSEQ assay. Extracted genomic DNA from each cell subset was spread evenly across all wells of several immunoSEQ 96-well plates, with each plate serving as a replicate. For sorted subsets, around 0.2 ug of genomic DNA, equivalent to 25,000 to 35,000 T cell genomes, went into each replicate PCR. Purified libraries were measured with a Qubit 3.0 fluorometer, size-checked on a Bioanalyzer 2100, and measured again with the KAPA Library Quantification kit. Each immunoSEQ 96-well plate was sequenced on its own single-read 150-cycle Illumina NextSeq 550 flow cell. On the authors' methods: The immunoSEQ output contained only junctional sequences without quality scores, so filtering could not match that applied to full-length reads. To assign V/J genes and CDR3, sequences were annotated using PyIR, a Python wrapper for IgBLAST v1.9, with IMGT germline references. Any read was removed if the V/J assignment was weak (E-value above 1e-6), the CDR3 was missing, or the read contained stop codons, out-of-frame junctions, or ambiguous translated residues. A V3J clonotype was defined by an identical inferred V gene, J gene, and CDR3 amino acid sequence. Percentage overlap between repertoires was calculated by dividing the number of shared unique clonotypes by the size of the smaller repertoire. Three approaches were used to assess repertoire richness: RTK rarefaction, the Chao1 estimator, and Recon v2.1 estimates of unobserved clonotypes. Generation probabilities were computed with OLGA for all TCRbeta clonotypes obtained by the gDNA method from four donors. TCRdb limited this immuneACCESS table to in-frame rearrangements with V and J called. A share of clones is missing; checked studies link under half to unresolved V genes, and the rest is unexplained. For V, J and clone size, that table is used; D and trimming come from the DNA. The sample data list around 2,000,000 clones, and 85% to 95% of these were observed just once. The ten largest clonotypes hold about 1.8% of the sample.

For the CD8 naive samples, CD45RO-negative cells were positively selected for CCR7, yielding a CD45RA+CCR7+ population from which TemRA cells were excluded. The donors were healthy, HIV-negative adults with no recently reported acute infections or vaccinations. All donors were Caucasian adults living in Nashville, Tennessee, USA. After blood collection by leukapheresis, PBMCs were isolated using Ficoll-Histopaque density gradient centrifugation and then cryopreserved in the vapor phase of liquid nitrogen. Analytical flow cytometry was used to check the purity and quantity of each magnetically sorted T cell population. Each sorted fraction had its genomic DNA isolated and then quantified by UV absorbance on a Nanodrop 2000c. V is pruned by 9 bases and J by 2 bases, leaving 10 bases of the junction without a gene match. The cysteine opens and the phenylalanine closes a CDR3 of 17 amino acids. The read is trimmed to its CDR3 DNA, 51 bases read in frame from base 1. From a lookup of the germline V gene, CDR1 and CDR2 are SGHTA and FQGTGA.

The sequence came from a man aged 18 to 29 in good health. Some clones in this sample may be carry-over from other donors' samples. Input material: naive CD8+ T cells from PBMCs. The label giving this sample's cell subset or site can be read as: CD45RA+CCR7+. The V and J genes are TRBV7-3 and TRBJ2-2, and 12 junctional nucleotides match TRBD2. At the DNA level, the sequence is TGTGCCAGTAACCTAGCGGGAGGGATAATTAACACCGGGGAGCTGTTTTTT. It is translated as CASNLAGGIINTGELFF.